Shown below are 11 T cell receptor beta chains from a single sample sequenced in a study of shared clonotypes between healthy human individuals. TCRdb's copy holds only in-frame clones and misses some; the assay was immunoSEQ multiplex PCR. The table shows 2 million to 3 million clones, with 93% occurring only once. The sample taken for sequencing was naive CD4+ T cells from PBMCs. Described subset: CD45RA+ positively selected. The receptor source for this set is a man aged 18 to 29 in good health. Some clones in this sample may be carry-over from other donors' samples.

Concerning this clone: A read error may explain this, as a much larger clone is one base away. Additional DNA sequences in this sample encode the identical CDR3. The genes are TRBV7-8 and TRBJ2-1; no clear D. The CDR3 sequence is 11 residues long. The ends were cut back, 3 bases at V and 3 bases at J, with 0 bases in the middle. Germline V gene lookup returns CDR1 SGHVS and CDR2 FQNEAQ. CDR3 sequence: CASSFYNEQFF. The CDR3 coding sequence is TGTGCCAGCAGCTTCTACAATGAGCAGTTCTTC.

Here the CDR3 reads CASRNRVEGYTF. The CDR3 DNA sequence: TGTGCCTCCAGGAACAGGGTGGAAGGCTACACCTTC. The chain recombines TRBV28 with TRBJ1-2, with D possibly matching TRBD1 (6 bases). Per germline, CDR1 MDHEN and CDR2 SYDVKM. The length of the CDR3 is 12 residues. Trimming removed 11 bases from V and 8 bases from J, with 18 bases in between.

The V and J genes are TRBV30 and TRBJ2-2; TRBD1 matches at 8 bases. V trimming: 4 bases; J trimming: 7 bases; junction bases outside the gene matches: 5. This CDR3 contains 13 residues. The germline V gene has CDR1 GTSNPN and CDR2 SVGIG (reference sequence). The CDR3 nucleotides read TGTGCCTGGACAGGGGGCAATATCGGGGAGCTGTTTTTT. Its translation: CAWTGGNIGELFF.

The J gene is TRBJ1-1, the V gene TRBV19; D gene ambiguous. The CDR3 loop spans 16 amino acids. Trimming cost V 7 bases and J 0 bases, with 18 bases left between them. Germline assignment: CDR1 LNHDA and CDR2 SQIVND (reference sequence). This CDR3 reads CASTPKGESMNTEAFF. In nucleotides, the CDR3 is TGTGCCAGTACCCCGAAGGGTGAGAGCATGAACACTGAAGCTTTCTTT.

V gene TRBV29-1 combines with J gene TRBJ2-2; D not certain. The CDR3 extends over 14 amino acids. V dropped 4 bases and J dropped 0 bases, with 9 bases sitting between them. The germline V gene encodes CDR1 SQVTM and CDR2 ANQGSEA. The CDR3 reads CSVARASNTGELFF. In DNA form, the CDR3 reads TGCAGCGTTGCTCGGGCATCGAACACCGGGGAGCTGTTTTTT.

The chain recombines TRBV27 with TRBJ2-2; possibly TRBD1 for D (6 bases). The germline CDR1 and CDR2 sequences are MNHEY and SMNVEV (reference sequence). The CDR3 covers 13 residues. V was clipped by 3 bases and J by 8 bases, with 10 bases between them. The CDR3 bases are TGTGCCAGCAGTTTGCTACAGGGTGGGGAGCTGTTTTTT. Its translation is CASSLLQGGELFF.

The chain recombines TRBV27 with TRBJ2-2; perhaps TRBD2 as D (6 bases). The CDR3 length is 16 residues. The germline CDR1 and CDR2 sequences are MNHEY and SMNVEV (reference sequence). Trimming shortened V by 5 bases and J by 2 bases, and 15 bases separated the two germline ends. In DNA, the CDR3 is TGTGCCAGCAGTCGCACTAGCTTGCATAACACCGGGGAGCTGTTTTTT. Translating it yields CASSRTSLHNTGELFF.

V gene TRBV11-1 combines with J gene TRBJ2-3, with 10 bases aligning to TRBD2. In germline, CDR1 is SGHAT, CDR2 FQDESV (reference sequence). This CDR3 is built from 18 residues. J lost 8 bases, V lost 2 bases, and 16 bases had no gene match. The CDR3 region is CASSLMASGSLTLGTQYF. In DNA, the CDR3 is TGTGCCAGCAGCTTAATGGCTAGCGGGAGCCTCACCCTTGGTACGCAGTATTTT. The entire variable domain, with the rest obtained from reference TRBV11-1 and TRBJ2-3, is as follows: EAEVAQSPRYKITEKSQAVAFWCDPISGHATLYWYRQILGQGPELLVQFQDESVVDDSQLPKDRFSAERLKGVDSTLKIQPAELGDSAMYLCASSLMASGSLTLGTQYFGPGTRLTVL.

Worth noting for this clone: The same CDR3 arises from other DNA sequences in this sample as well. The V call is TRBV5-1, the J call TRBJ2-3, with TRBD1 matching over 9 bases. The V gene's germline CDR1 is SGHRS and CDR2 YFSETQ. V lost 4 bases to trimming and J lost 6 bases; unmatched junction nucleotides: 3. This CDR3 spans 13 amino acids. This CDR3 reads CASSEQGADTQYF. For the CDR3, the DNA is TGCGCCAGCAGCGAACAGGGGGCGGATACGCAGTATTTT. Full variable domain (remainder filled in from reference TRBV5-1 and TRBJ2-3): KAGVTQTPRYLIKTRGQQVTLSCSPISGHRSVSWYQQTPGQGLQFLFEYFSETQRNKGNFPGRFSGRQFSNSRSEMNVSTLELGDSALYLCASSEQGADTQYFGPGTRLTVL.

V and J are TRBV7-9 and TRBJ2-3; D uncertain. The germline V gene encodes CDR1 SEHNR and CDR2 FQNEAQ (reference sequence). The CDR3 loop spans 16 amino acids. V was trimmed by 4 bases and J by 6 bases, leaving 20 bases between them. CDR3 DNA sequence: TGTGCCAGCAGCTCAAAACTACCAAAAGAAGGGGATACGCAGTATTTT. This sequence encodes CASSSKLPKEGDTQYF.

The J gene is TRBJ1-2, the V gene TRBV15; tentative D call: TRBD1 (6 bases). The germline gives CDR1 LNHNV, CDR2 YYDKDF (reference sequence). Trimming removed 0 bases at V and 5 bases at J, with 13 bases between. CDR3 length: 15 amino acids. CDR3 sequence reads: CATSRDPGAGYGYTF. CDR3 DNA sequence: TGTGCCACCAGCAGAGATCCGGGGGCCGGGTATGGCTACACCTTC.